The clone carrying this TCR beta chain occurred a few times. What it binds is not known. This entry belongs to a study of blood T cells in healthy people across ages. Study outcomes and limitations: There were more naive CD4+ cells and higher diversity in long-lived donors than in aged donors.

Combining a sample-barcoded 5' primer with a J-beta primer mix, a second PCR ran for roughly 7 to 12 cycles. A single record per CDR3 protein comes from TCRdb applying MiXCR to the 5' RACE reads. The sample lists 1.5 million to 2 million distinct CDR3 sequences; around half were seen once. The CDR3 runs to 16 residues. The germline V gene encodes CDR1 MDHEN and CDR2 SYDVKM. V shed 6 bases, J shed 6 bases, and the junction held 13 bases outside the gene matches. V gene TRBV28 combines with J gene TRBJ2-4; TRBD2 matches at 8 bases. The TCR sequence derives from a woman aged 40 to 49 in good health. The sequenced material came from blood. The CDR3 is CASSSQSAGAPNIQYF. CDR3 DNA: TGTGCCAGCAGCTCCCAGTCAGCGGGGGCACCAAACATTCAGTACTTC.